The next 18 T cell receptor beta chains were all read from a single sample in a study of cytomegalovirus exposure and HLA in healthy donors. With 60 Vbeta and 13 Jbeta primers, the PCR was carried out. Assay: immunoSEQ multiplex PCR; the TCRdb copy retains only in-frame clones and omits some. The table shows 100,000 or so clones, with 63% occurring only once. Sequencing used PBMCs. The receptors derive from a woman aged 25-40 years in good health and CMV-seronegative.

This clone was counted between two and nine times. This chain links TRBV27 with TRBJ2-5, with D maybe TRBD2 (6 bases). The germline V gene encodes CDR1 MNHEY and CDR2 SMNVEV (reference sequence). CDR3 length equals 15 residues. V was cut by 3 bases and J by 5 bases, with 16 bases left in between. CDR3 DNA sequence: TGTGCCAGCAGTTTTATCGCGGGGCGAGGGGAGACCCAGTACTTC. Amino acid sequence: CASSFIAGRGETQYF.

The rearrangement links TRBV7-8 to TRBJ1-5; 8 positions match TRBD1. The CDR3 extends over 15 amino acids. The germline V gene encodes CDR1 SGHVS and CDR2 FQNEAQ. V trimming: 5 bases; J trimming: 3 bases; junction bases outside the gene matches: 6. The CDR3 bases are TGTGCCAGCAGCGTCAACAGGGGGTCCAATCAGCCCCAGCATTTT. Amino acid sequence: CASSVNRGSNQPQHF.

This rearrangement joins TRBV5-4 to TRBJ2-5; TRBD2 matches at 9 bases. Trimming took 4 bases from V and 5 from J; bases not matched to a gene: 9. The germline gives CDR1 SGHNT, CDR2 YYREEE (reference sequence). This CDR3 has 15 amino acids. CDR3 nucleotide sequence: TGTGCCAGCAGCAGGGAATTTAGCGGGGGCGAGACCCAGTACTTC. Protein: CASSREFSGGETQYF.

The chain has TRBV28 and TRBJ1-1; D call uncertain. V shed 6 bases and J shed 4 bases, with 18 bases lying between them. This CDR3 has 15 amino acids. CDR1 MDHEN and CDR2 SYDVKM come from the germline V gene. This CDR3 is CASSPRGAGSTEAFF. The CDR3 DNA sequence: TGTGCCAGCAGCCCCCGGGGTGCGGGAAGCACTGAAGCTTTCTTT.

This rearrangement joins TRBV7-9 to TRBJ2-7; 8 bases match TRBD2. The CDR3 spans 15 residues. CDR1 is SEHNR, CDR2 FQNEAQ, per germline (reference sequence). The V gene end was trimmed by 1 base and the J gene end by 6 bases; junction bases not matched to a gene: 8. The CDR3 DNA sequence: TGTGCCAGCAGCTTAGGTGTCTGGACTAGCACCGAGCAGTACTTC. Its protein is CASSLGVWTSTEQYF.

This chain connects TRBV7-2 to TRBJ2-3; 8 nucleotides align to TRBD2. The ends lost 0 bases at V and 4 bases at J; junction bases unmatched: 6. CDR3 length equals 16 residues. Germline-derived CDR1 and CDR2 are SGHTA and FQGNSA. The CDR3, as DNA: TGTGCCAGCAGCTTAGCCCGAGCGGGAGCTTCAGATACGCAGTATTTT. Its protein product is CASSLARAGASDTQYF.

The V gene is TRBV27, the J gene TRBJ1-2, with 10 bases that match TRBD1. Germline loops: CDR1 MNHEY, CDR2 SMNVEV (reference sequence). V shed 6 bases and J 5 bases; nucleotides not matched to a gene: 9. This CDR3 is 15 amino acids long. CDR3 sequence reads: CASRALRDRGYGYTF. In DNA, the CDR3 is TGTGCCAGCAGGGCTCTCCGGGACAGGGGTTATGGCTACACCTTC.

In DNA, the CDR3 is TGCAGCGTCGACCAAGGACTCCTCTCACGAAATGAGCAGTTCTTC. Protein product: CSVDQGLLSRNEQFF. This rearrangement joins TRBV29-1 to TRBJ2-1; perhaps TRBD2 as D (5 bases). CDR3 size: 15 residues. CDR1 is SQVTM and CDR2 is ANQGSEA in the germline V gene. The ends were cut back, 6 bases at V and 7 bases at J, with 22 bases in the middle.

The J gene is TRBJ1-2, the V gene TRBV4-3; the D is unclear. The germline CDR1 and CDR2 sequences are LGHNA and YSLEER. V dropped 0 bases and J dropped 4 bases, with 12 bases sitting between them. CDR3 size: 15 residues. CDR3 region: CASSQDNDGLYGYTF. The CDR3 nucleotides read TGCGCCAGCAGCCAAGATAACGACGGACTCTATGGCTACACCTTC.

The rearrangement uses TRBV28 and TRBJ2-1, with a weak D call TRBD1 (5 bases). This CDR3 spans 12 amino acids. V lost 4 bases and J lost 6, with 7 bases in between. From germline, CDR1 is MDHEN and CDR2 SYDVKM. CDR3 region: CASSSQGNEQFF. DNA for the CDR3: TGTGCCAGCAGTTCCCAGGGCAATGAGCAGTTCTTC.

This sequence joins TRBV28 and TRBJ2-3, with TRBD2 as a possible D gene (5 bases). CDR1 is MDHEN, CDR2 SYDVKM, per germline. The CDR3 runs to 14 residues. Trimming shortened V by 3 bases and J by 5 bases, and 12 bases separated the two germline ends. CDR3: CASSFRRRGDTQYF. In DNA, the CDR3 is TGTGCCAGCAGTTTTAGGAGGAGAGGAGATACGCAGTATTTT.

This rearrangement joins TRBV5-6 to TRBJ2-5, with D possibly matching TRBD2 (5 bases). Germline loops: CDR1 SGHDT, CDR2 YYEEEE. The CDR3 extends over 15 amino acids. V shed 1 base and J shed 2 bases, with 12 bases lying between them. The CDR3 region has the DNA TGTGCCAGCAGCTTGTTGGCGAGCGGACAAGAGACCCAGTACTTC. It specifies CASSLLASGQETQYF.

The V call is TRBV28, the J call TRBJ1-2; 11 bases map to TRBD1. With 10 bases clipped from V and 5 bases from J, the junction kept 6 bases outside the gene matches. Per the germline V gene, CDR1 is MDHEN and CDR2 is SYDVKM. The CDR3 loop spans 13 amino acids. CDR3 nucleotide sequence: TGTGCCACCAGGGACAGGGGGGTGTATGGCTACACCTTC. This gives the protein CATRDRGVYGYTF.

The rearrangement links TRBV5-6 to TRBJ2-7, with TRBD2 identical over 10 bases. Germline trimming cut 3 bases from V and 3 bases from J; bases unmatched to any gene: 9. The length of the CDR3 is 16 residues. Per the germline V gene, CDR1 is SGHDT and CDR2 is YYEEEE. The CDR3 nucleotides read TGTGCCAGCAGCTGGCCTGGTAGCGGGGGGCTCTACGAGCAGTACTTC. The encoded protein is CASSWPGSGGLYEQYF.

The V call is TRBV28, the J call TRBJ1-2; perhaps TRBD1 as D (5 bases). Germline V gene lookup returns CDR1 MDHEN and CDR2 SYDVKM. Trimming stripped 6 bases from V and 4 bases from J, with 21 bases between. The CDR3 covers 16 residues. This CDR3 is CASRTWTAGDGYGYTF. The CDR3, as DNA: TGTGCCAGCAGGACGTGGACTGCGGGGGATGGCTATGGCTACACCTTC.

The V gene is TRBV27, the J gene TRBJ1-1; TRBD1 matches at 7 bases. Germline V gene lookup returns CDR1 MNHEY and CDR2 SMNVEV (reference sequence). The CDR3 consists of 14 residues. Germline trimming cut 7 bases from V and 1 base from J; bases unmatched to any gene: 6. The CDR3 reads CASKTTGPNTEAFF. The CDR3 DNA follows: TGTGCCAGCAAAACGACAGGGCCGAACACTGAAGCTTTCTTT.

In DNA form, the CDR3 reads TGTGCCAGCAGCCCGAGGGCCAGAGATACGCAGTATTTT. Translated: CASSPRARDTQYF. This chain joins TRBV28 and TRBJ2-3, with TRBD2 as a possible D gene (5 bases). The CDR3 covers 13 residues. Germline V gives CDR1 MDHEN, CDR2 SYDVKM. The V and J ends lost 6 bases and 5 bases respectively, with 12 bases between them.

The chain links TRBV6-6 to TRBJ2-3; no clear D. The CDR3 loop spans 15 amino acids. CDR1 is MNHNY and CDR2 is SVGAGI in the germline V gene (reference sequence). V was trimmed by 8 bases and J by 0 bases, leaving 15 bases between them. The CDR3 is CASGGWPTSTDTQYF. Here the CDR3 DNA reads TGTGCCAGCGGCGGCTGGCCTACTAGCACAGATACGCAGTATTTT.